This TCR gamma chain is drawn from a study of Vγ9Vδ2 T cells in congenital toxoplasmosis (dated by TCRdb to 2020 to 2022). The study in broad terms: The diagnosis of congenital toxoplasmosis relied on IgG, IgM and IgA serology, Western blot and an in-house interferon-gamma release assay. This study compared the CDR3 repertoires of the gamma and delta chains in sorted blood gammadelta T cells from congenitally T. gondii-infected infants versus uninfected infants. Infant repertoires were sequenced at 2 months after birth and at 1 year of age. TCR sequencing covered about 5 infected and roughly 11 uninfected infants at 2 months, plus 3 infected and 4 uninfected infants at 1 year.

Mothers of both infected and uninfected infants received the same treatment, using spiramycin and/or pyrimethamine plus sulfadiazine plus folinic acid. Every infant, whether infected or uninfected, was delivered at term after more than 37 weeks of gestation. About 1 mL of blood was processed into PBMCs by Lymphoprep gradient centrifugation, after which the PBMCs were cryopreserved in liquid nitrogen and shipped to Belgium. After thawing, PBMCs were labeled with Zombie NIR viability dye and stained with CD3, TCR gammadelta, Vgamma9 and Vdelta2 antibodies. CD3+ TCRgammadelta+ T cells were sorted on a FACSAria III with a mean purity of 98%. The RNeasy Micro Kit was used to isolate RNA from some 10,000 sorted gammadelta T cells per sample. Infants were born to mothers enrolled with primary T. gondii infection during pregnancy. Infant peripheral blood was collected at an outpatient microbiology and virology center in Pavia, Italy.

Comments on this clone: Which antigen it targets is not known. TCRdb has a much larger clone's protein, which differs at residue 3 from the translation of this DNA, likely because of a read error; what is shown is the protein translated from the DNA.

From cysteine to phenylalanine, the CDR3 is 15 amino acids long. The kept DNA is CDR3 alone, 45 bases in frame from the first base. CDR1 EGSTGY and CDR2 YDSYTSSV are derived from the germline V gene. General findings and caveats noted by the study authors: At 2 months, TRGV9 and TRDV2 CDR3s of infected infants appeared to carry fewer N additions than uninfected infants, especially TRDV2-TRDJ1 sequences. At 1 year of age, repertoire differences between infected and uninfected infants were less clear than at 2 months. Germline-encoded fetal-type TRDV2 CDR3 sequences seemed more prevalent in infected than uninfected approximately 2-month-old infants, suggesting an in utero expansion footprint. Two months was the earliest age with enough suitable sample material for TCR repertoire analysis, so newborn repertoires were not sequenced. Both infected and uninfected infants showed a high prevalence of a public TRGV9 clonotype.

Using SuperScript II, cDNA was generated through template-switch reverse transcription, with TRGC- and TRDC-specific primers combined in a single tube. The TRGC primer was designed so that it binds both the TRGC1 and the TRGC2 constant genes. Amplification of TRG and TRD was done with the KAPA Real-Time Library Amplification Kit, and AMPure XP beads were used for purification between steps. Index PCR with the Nextera XT Index Kit was used to attach Illumina sequencing adapters. TRG and TRD amplicons were sequenced on an Illumina MiSeq with the V2 300 kit, giving 150 bp paired-end reads. Per the original workflow: Read quality was checked with FastQC version 0.11.8 before further analysis. Reads were aligned to GenBank TRG or TRD reference genes, and CDR3 sequences were built with MiXCR version 3.0.3. Default MiXCR settings were kept, except that 3 rather than 5 consecutive nucleotides were used to assemble TRDD gene segments. N additions, CDR3 length, J segment length and clonotype sharing between samples were computed with VDJtools version 1.2.1. CDR3 sequences that were out of frame or contained stop codons were left out of the analysis. Infant repertoires were assessed for overlap with previously published fetal, cord blood and adult blood Vgamma9Vdelta2 repertoires. Identical DNA sequences were merged into single rows after TCRdb reprocessed the public reads with CATT. These V and J calls rely on TCRdb rather than the paper's analysis. The sample table records 300 or so gamma-chain clones; about 2.2% of these occur just once. Clones ranked in the top ten supply 25% to 30% of the sample.

The chain joins TRGV4 to TRGJP1. The TCR comes from a child younger than 10 born to a mother with Toxoplasma gondii infection during pregnancy, either congenitally infected or uninfected (not recorded which). Sequenced material: gamma-delta T cells from blood. Here is the DNA: TGTGCCGCCTGGGATGGGCATTTCACTGGTTGGTTCAAGATATTT. It encodes CAAWDGHFTGWFKIF.